What follows are 29 T cell receptor beta chains derived from one specimen sequenced in a study of spatial heterogeneity in lung cancer. General study results and limits: For expanded intratumoral alpha and beta TCRs, counts tracked tumor mutation counts.

One entry per CDR3 protein results from TCRdb running MiXCR on the 5' RACE reads. This table holds about 6,500 distinct CDR3 sequences, about 14% found once. Time point meaning: sample taken at primary tumor resection. Their antigens are not known. Material: lung tumor tissue, obtained at surgery. These receptors were collected from a male donor with early-stage non-small cell lung cancer.

The chain is built from TRBV7-9 and TRBJ2-7; no clear D. V lost 5 bases to trimming and J lost 3 bases, with 11 bases between them. Germline CDR1 and CDR2: SEHNR and FQNEAQ (reference sequence). There are 13 residues in the CDR3. As DNA, the CDR3 is TGTGCCAGCAGCGGCGTACAGAACTACGAGCAGTACTTC. Translated: CASSGVQNYEQYF.

The chain combines TRBV12-3 or TRBV12-4 with TRBJ1-1, with a possible D match to TRBD1 (5 bases). The CDR3 length is 15 residues. The germline V and J ends were trimmed by 10 bases and 4 bases, with 22 bases remaining between them. CDR3 residues: CANRRAGQGGTEAFF. The CDR3 region has the DNA TGTGCCAACAGGCGCGCGGGGCAGGGTGGCACTGAAGCTTTCTTT.

By frequency in the sample, this clonotype is medium-sized. The V gene is TRBV28, the J gene TRBJ1-2; 8 bases map to TRBD1. Germline assignment: CDR1 MDHEN and CDR2 SYDVKM. The trim removed 5 bases at V and 4 bases at J, leaving 12 bases unmatched. The CDR3 extends over 16 amino acids. Here the CDR3 DNA reads TGTGCCAGCAGTGGGACGAGGGCGGACAGGGTCTATGGCTACACCTTC. It translates to CASSGTRADRVYGYTF.

This clonotype qualifies as medium-sized. V is TRBV3-1 and J is TRBJ1-5; a possible D gene is TRBD1 (5 bases). This CDR3 contains 15 residues. Germline V gene sequence: CDR1 LGHDT, CDR2 YNNKEL (reference sequence). Trimming pared 1 base from V and 0 bases from J, leaving 7 bases between. The CDR3 coding sequence is TGTGCCAGCAGCCAAGCTGGGGCTAGCAATCAGCCCCAGCATTTT. This gives the protein CASSQAGASNQPQHF.

This clonotype came up many times. This chain uses TRBV28 with TRBJ1-3, with D unclear. This CDR3 is 11 amino acids long. Germline assignment: CDR1 MDHEN and CDR2 SYDVKM. The V and J ends lost 3 bases and 6 bases respectively, with 3 bases between them. The CDR3 here is CASSFKNTIYF. CDR3 nucleotide sequence: TGTGCCAGCAGTTTCAAAAACACCATATATTTT.

CDR3 nucleotide sequence: TGCAGCGTTGCCAGGGGCAACATGAACACTGAAGCTTTCTTT. It specifies CSVARGNMNTEAFF. The rearrangement links TRBV29-1 to TRBJ1-1; possible D gene TRBD1, 6 bases. The CDR3 has 14 amino acids. V gave up 4 bases and J gave up 0 bases, with 12 bases separating them. The germline gives CDR1 SQVTM, CDR2 ANQGSEA. Complete variable domain (other parts from reference TRBV29-1 and TRBJ1-1): SAVISQKPSRDICQRGTSLTIQCQVDSQVTMMFWYRQQPGQSLTLIATANQGSEATYESGFVIDKFPISRPNLTFSTLTVSNMSPEDSSIYLCSVARGNMNTEAFFGQGTRLTVV.

In its sample, this clonotype was seen many times. The chain employs TRBV7-2 and TRBJ1-2; tentative D call: TRBD1 (6 bases). There are 13 residues in the CDR3. V shed 1 base and J shed 5 bases, with 8 bases lying between them. Per the germline V gene, CDR1 is SGHTA and CDR2 is FQGNSA. The CDR3 loop reads CASSLDRDYGYTF. DNA of the CDR3: TGTGCCAGCAGCTTAGACAGGGATTATGGCTACACCTTC.

This clonotype occurred many times. The gene calls are TRBV3-1 and TRBJ1-5; the D gene is possibly TRBD1 (6 bases). The CDR3 has 14 amino acids. Looked up from germline, CDR1 is LGHDT and CDR2 is YNNKEL (reference sequence). Trimming removed 6 bases from V and 5 bases from J, with 14 bases in between. CDR3 sequence: CASRATGADQPQHF. The CDR3 nucleotides are TGTGCCAGCAGGGCGACAGGTGCTGATCAGCCCCAGCATTTT.

This clonotype qualifies as medium-sized (0.01 to 0.1%). This sequence joins TRBV5-1 and TRBJ1-2; no clear D gene. Germline CDR1 and CDR2: SGHRS and YFSETQ. The CDR3 length is 14 residues. V was pared by 1 base and J by 2 bases, with 9 bases between. The CDR3 nucleotides are TGCGCCAGCAGCTTGTCCCCCGGCAACTATGGCTACACCTTC. It translates to CASSLSPGNYGYTF.

Relative to its sample, this clonotype is medium-sized. The V gene is TRBV19, the J gene TRBJ1-2; possibly TRBD1 for D (5 bases). This CDR3 comprises 14 residues. CDR1 and CDR2 (germline): LNHDA, SQIVND (reference sequence). V was clipped by 8 bases and J by 7 bases, with 20 bases between them. The CDR3 loop is CASARQGVVGGYTF. CDR3 nucleotide sequence: TGTGCCAGTGCACGGCAGGGCGTAGTCGGTGGCTACACCTTC.

This clonotype has at least ten counts. V is TRBV28 and J is TRBJ2-1, with 12 bases matching TRBD2. V was pared by 4 bases and J by 4 bases, with 17 bases of the junction left unmatched. Germline V gives CDR1 MDHEN, CDR2 SYDVKM. There are 20 residues in the CDR3. The CDR3 DNA reads TGTGCCAGCAGTTCCCTTCGACTAGCGGGGGCGGTTGGGGTTTACAATGAGCAGTTCTTC. This encodes CASSSLRLAGAVGVYNEQFF. Using reference TRBV28 and TRBJ2-1 for the parts outside the CDR3, the full variable domain is DVKVTQSSRYLVKRTGEKVFLECVQDMDHENMFWYRQDPGLGLRLIYFSYDVKMKEKGDIPEGYSVSREKKERFSLILESASTNQTSMYLCASSSLRLAGAVGVYNEQFFGPGTRLTVL.

Sample share makes this clonotype medium-sized (0.01 to 0.1%). The V call is TRBV10-3, the J call TRBJ1-5; D is uncertain. Germline CDR1 ENHRY, CDR2 SYGVKD. The CDR3 totals 13 residues. CDR3 sequence: CAEARAINQPQHF. The DNA for the CDR3 is TGTGCGGAGGCGAGGGCCATCAATCAGCCCCAGCATTTT.

Only a few counts were recorded for this clonotype. This chain joins TRBV21-1 and TRBJ2-7. TRBV21-1 is a documented pseudogene. The CDR3 contains 12 residues. The DNA for the CDR3 is TGTGCCAGCAGCAAACTAAGGTACGAGCAGTACGTC. Translation: CASSKLRYEQYV.

This clonotype was found many times. The chain couples TRBV18 to TRBJ2-1; 13 bases line up with TRBD2. The CDR3 length is 17 residues. The germline V gene has CDR1 KGHSH and CDR2 LQKENI. J gave up 8 bases and V 5 bases, and 12 bases lay outside the gene matches. The CDR3 nucleotides read TGTGCCAGCTCAAGACTAGCGGGGGGATCTACAGTGGATGAGCAGTTCTTC. Its protein product is CASSRLAGGSTVDEQFF.

This rearrangement joins TRBV7-8 to TRBJ2-2; 8 bases align to TRBD2. The CDR3 is made up of 16 amino acids. V lost 5 bases, J lost 1 base, and 6 bases stayed unmatched. Germline lookup yields CDR1 SGHVS and CDR2 FQNEAQ. CDR3 nucleotide sequence: TGTGCCAGCAGCCGAGCGGCGGGGGGGAACACCGGGGAGCTGTTTTTT. Its translation is CASSRAAGGNTGELFF.

This clonotype was picked up many times. The chain joins TRBV4-2 to TRBJ2-1; 10 nucleotides line up with TRBD2. This CDR3 comprises 15 residues. V was pared by 6 bases and J by 7 bases, with 9 bases of the junction left unmatched. Looked up from germline, CDR1 is LGHNA and CDR2 is YNFKEQ. The CDR3 DNA reads TGTGCCAGCAGTCCGACTAGCGGGTTATTAAATGAGCAGTTCTTC. Protein product: CASSPTSGLLNEQFF.

This clonotype has at least ten counts. The chain recombines TRBV20-1 with TRBJ2-2; TRBD2 might be the D (5 bases). V was shortened by 0 bases and J by 4 bases, with 15 bases between the two germline ends. Germline V gives CDR1 DFQATT, CDR2 SNEGSKA (reference sequence). This CDR3 contains 16 residues. The chain's CDR3 is CSARDREGRATGELFF. CDR3 in DNA: TGCAGTGCTAGAGATCGCGAGGGTCGTGCCACCGGGGAGCTGTTTTTT.

This clonotype has at least ten counts. The gene calls are TRBV6-5 and TRBJ1-1, with 7 bases fitting TRBD1. Germline values: CDR1 MNHEY, CDR2 SVGAGI. Germline trimming cut 0 bases from V and 3 bases from J; bases unmatched to any gene: 4. There are 15 residues in the CDR3. The CDR3 DNA follows: TGTGCCAGCAGTTACTCAGGGGGCGCGGACACTGAAGCTTTCTTT. Translating it yields CASSYSGGADTEAFF.

By share, this clonotype counts as medium-sized. V gene TRBV24-1 combines with J gene TRBJ2-5, with TRBD2 identical over 7 bases. The CDR3 runs to 12 residues. Germline CDR1 is KGHDR and CDR2 is SFDVKD. The junction had 2 bases not matched to a gene; V was cut back by 6 bases and J by 5 bases. CDR3: CATSNGRETQYF. In nucleotides, the CDR3 is TGTGCCACCAGTAACGGGAGGGAGACCCAGTACTTC.

In this sample, this clonotype turned up a few times. The chain is built from TRBV2 and TRBJ2-7; D is unclear. In germline, CDR1 is SNHLY, CDR2 FYNNEI. This CDR3 spans 14 amino acids. Trimming took off 11 bases at V and 2 bases at J, with 19 bases between the two ends. The CDR3 sequence: CACQFAALTYEQYF. The CDR3 coding sequence is TGTGCCTGTCAGTTTGCGGCCCTGACCTACGAGCAGTACTTC. The full variable domain, completed using reference TRBV2 and TRBJ2-7, is EPEVTQTPSHQVTQMGQEVILRCVPISNHLYFYWYRQILGQKVEFLVSFYNNEISEKSEIFDDQFSVERPDGSNFTLKIRSTKLEDSAMYFCACQFAALTYEQYFGPGTRLTVT.

There are many counts of this clonotype. The chain is built from TRBV5-1 and TRBJ2-4, with no clear D. Germline V lookup: CDR1 SGHRS, CDR2 YFSETQ. Deletions cut 5 bases from V and 5 bases from J, with 11 bases between. The CDR3 is 13 residues long. The CDR3 nucleotides are TGCGCCAGCAGAGCTACAGTTGAAAACATTCAGTACTTC. It specifies CASRATVENIQYF.

Within the sample, this clonotype is medium-sized. The rearrangement joins TRBV6-6 to TRBJ2-5; D not certain. The CDR3 contains 11 residues. CDR1 is MNHNY and CDR2 is SVGAGI in the germline V gene (reference sequence). V was clipped by 6 bases and J by 6 bases, with 8 bases between them. CDR3 sequence (DNA): TGTGCCAGCAGCCCCCAGAAGACCCAGTACTTC. Protein product: CASSPQKTQYF.

In this sample, this clonotype turned up many times. The J gene is TRBJ2-7, the V gene TRBV30, with D maybe TRBD1 (5 bases). This CDR3 is 17 amino acids long. Trimming left V 0 bases short and J 4 bases short, with 22 bases between. In germline, CDR1 is GTSNPN, CDR2 SVGIG (reference sequence). The CDR3 is CAWSVRIGADLGYEQYV. In DNA, the CDR3 is TGTGCCTGGAGTGTACGAATAGGGGCGGACCTGGGTTACGAGCAGTACGTC.

This clonotype has at least ten counts. J is TRBJ2-7 and V is TRBV6-1, with D perhaps being TRBD1 or TRBD2 (5 bases each). V dropped 5 bases and J dropped 11 bases, with 13 bases sitting between them. This CDR3 has 11 amino acids. The germline V gene encodes CDR1 MNHNS and CDR2 SASEGT. The CDR3 DNA is TGTGCCAGCAGTAATCCGGGACGTGAGTACGTC. Translation gives CASSNPGREYV.

There are many counts of this clonotype. The chain links TRBV12-5 to TRBJ2-3; 12 bases map to TRBD2. This CDR3 has 18 amino acids. Unmatched junction bases numbered 12, after V lost 6 bases and J lost 2 bases. Germline values: CDR1 LGHNT, CDR2 FRNRAP. Here the CDR3 reads CASGRPSGRVGFTDTQYF. The CDR3 DNA is TGTGCTAGTGGCCGACCTAGCGGGAGGGTCGGTTTCACAGATACGCAGTATTTT.

By sample fraction, this clonotype is medium-sized. This chain links TRBV28 with TRBJ1-6; 7 bases map to TRBD1. CDR1 and CDR2 from the germline V gene are MDHEN and SYDVKM. This CDR3 spans 16 amino acids. The V gene end was trimmed by 5 bases and the J gene end by 6 bases; junction bases not matched to a gene: 10. The CDR3 loop reads CASSTIGDSGNSPLHF. CDR3 nucleotides: TGTGCCAGCAGTACCATCGGGGACAGCGGTAATTCACCCCTCCACTTT.

This clonotype was observed many times. The chain has TRBV20-1 and TRBJ1-4; D gene uncertain. Germline CDR1 reads DFQATT; CDR2 reads SNEGSKA (reference sequence). The ends were cut back, 3 bases at V and 5 bases at J, with 13 bases in the middle. The CDR3 length is 14 residues. CDR3 sequence reads: CSASPTDPNEKLFF. CDR3 sequence (DNA): TGCAGTGCTAGCCCTACTGACCCGAATGAAAAACTGTTTTTT.

DNA for the CDR3: TGTGCCAGCAGCTTGGGGCTAGCGGGGCGGAATGAGCAGTTCTTC. This sequence encodes CASSLGLAGRNEQFF. The V gene is TRBV5-4, the J gene TRBJ2-1, with 9 positions matching TRBD2. Unmatched junction bases numbered 5, after V lost 0 bases and J lost 7 bases. The CDR3 is 15 residues long. Per the germline V gene, CDR1 is SGHNT and CDR2 is YYREEE (reference sequence).

This clonotype is labeled as medium-sized (0.01 to 0.1%). The chain recombines TRBV5-5 with TRBJ1-1; D uncertain. This CDR3 is 15 amino acids long. From germline, CDR1 is SGHKS and CDR2 YYEKEE (reference sequence). Trimming stripped 0 bases from V and 10 bases from J, with 19 bases between. This CDR3 is CASSLVGQIREGAFF. The CDR3 nucleotides are TGTGCCAGCAGCTTGGTAGGGCAGATCCGGGAGGGAGCTTTCTTT.